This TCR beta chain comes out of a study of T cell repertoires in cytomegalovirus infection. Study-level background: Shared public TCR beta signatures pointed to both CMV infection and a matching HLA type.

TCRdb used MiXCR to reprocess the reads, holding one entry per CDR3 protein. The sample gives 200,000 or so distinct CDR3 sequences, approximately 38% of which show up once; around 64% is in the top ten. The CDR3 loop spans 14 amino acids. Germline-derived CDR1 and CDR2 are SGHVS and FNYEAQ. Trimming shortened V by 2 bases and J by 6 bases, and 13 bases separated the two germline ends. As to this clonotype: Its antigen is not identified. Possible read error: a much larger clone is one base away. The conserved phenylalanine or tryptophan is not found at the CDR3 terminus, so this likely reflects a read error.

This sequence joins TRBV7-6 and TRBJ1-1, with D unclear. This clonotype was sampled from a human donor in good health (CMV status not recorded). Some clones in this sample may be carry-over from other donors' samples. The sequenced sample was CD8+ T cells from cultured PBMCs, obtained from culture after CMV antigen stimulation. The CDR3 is CASSLPYKGAEAFC. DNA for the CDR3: TGTGCCAGCAGCTTACCCTACAAGGGAGCTGAAGCTTTCTGT.